Presented here are 4 T cell receptor beta chains from one specimen sequenced in a study of shared clonotypes between healthy human individuals. Some clones are missing from TCRdb's copy, which holds only in-frame ones; the method was immunoSEQ multiplex PCR. The sample consists of about 660,000 clones, approximately 79% of them appearing once. The source material was memory CD4+ T cells sorted from blood. Indicated subset: CD45RA-negative fraction. The receptor set was obtained from a woman in her 30s in good health.

This clone was detected only a few times. This sequence joins TRBV28 and TRBJ2-1; D tentatively reads TRBD1 or TRBD2 (5 bases each). The CDR3 spans 12 residues. Germline CDR1 and CDR2: MDHEN and SYDVKM. The V end lost 0 bases, the J end lost 8 bases, and 5 bases lay between the germline ends. CDR3 in amino acids: CASSLWGDEQFF. The CDR3 DNA follows: TGTGCCAGCAGTTTATGGGGGGATGAGCAGTTCTTC.

This chain joins TRBV6-4 and TRBJ1-1, with D uncertain. Germline assignment: CDR1 MRHNA and CDR2 SNTAGT. This CDR3 is 13 amino acids long. Trimming took off 6 bases at V and 0 bases at J, with 8 bases between the two ends. The CDR3 DNA reads TGTGCCAGCAGGCAAAGGGTGAACACTGAAGCTTTCTTT. Translation gives CASRQRVNTEAFF.

This clone appeared a few times. V and J are TRBV6-5 and TRBJ2-1; 9 positions match TRBD2. CDR3 length: 14 amino acids. With 10 bases clipped from V and 6 bases from J, the junction kept 10 bases outside the gene matches. CDR1 and CDR2 from the germline V gene are MNHEY and SVGAGI. This chain's CDR3 is CATRSGLAINEQFF. Written as DNA, the CDR3 is TGTGCCACCAGGTCGGGACTAGCAATCAATGAGCAGTTCTTC.

The genes are TRBV28 and TRBJ2-3, with 11 bases aligning to TRBD2. CDR1 and CDR2 (germline): MDHEN, SYDVKM. The CDR3 extends over 17 amino acids. After removal of 6 bases from V and 0 bases from J, the junction contained 8 bases not matched to a gene. CDR3 nucleotide sequence: TGTGCCAGCAGATTGCGGGGACTAGCGGATAGCACAGATACGCAGTATTTT. Protein sequence: CASRLRGLADSTDTQYF.